A selection of T cell receptor beta chains follows, all from one sample in a study of blood T cell repertoires in COVID-19. Sequenced by immunoSEQ multiplex PCR; TCRdb stores in-frame clones only, minus some. Of over 250,000 clones in the sample, over 75% were seen once. Input material: peripheral blood. The receptors shown here come from a man aged 50 to 59 with active or convalescent COVID-19. Both conserved end residues are trimmed from each CDR3. Each record gives: V gene, CDR3 protein.

TRBV14	ASSPDWAGVRAEAF
TRBV11-2	ASSFTALQETQY
TRBV29-1	SVQADRANGYT
TRBV7-9	ASSPGSGGVNTEAF
TRBV4-1	ASSQDRQGRQPQH
TRBV27	ASSPRGPPETQY
TRBV19	ASSPVFSSYEQY
TRBV15	ATSEAAIYNEQF
TRBV28	ASIQGGQHNEQF
TRBV11-2	ASTPQGANEKLF
TRBV4-1	ASSLGLTNYNEQF
TRBV6-6	ASSPRPVRSGANVLT
TRBV4-1	ASSQVPGTETTSPLH
TRBV4-3	ASSPGDYHNEQF
TRBV12-3/TRBV12-4	ASGTMNTGELF
TRBV12-3/TRBV12-4	ASSYSSNQPQH
TRBV11-3	ASSLGFTGKQY
TRBV12-5	ASGSNPF
TRBV6-6	ASSYPGGGNTEAF
TRBV5-6	ASSFSTYEQF
TRBV5-5	ASSLAGVLSSYEQY
TRBV27	ASSLSSYNEQF
TRBV11-2	ASSLGGLEAF
TRBV18	ASSPIAGVSYNEQF
TRBV9	ASSLGTGQETQY
TRBV6-1	ASSETGQLTNEKLF
TRBV28	ASSGSTPGQGQANYGYT
TRBV19	ASSRREKPETQY
TRBV5-5	ASSQGDRRFREQY
TRBV10-3	AISRQGNEKLF
TRBV4-1	ASSQGARDKGNTIY
TRBV12-3/TRBV12-4	ASSPNGHNEQF
TRBV28	ASSLTAGVASYEQY
TRBV2	ASSESGMGRGLKAF
TRBV9	ASSATGDNYGYT